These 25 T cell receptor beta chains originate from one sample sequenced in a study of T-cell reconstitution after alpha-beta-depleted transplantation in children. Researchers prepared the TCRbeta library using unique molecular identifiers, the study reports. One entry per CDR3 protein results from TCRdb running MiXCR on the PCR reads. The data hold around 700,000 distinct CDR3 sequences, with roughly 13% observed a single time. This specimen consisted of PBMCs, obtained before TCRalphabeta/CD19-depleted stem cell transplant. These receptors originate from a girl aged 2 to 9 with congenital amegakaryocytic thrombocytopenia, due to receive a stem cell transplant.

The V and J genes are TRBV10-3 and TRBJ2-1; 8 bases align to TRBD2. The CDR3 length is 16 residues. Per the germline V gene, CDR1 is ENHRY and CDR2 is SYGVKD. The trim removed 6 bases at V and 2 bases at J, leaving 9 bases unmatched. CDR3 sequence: CAIRSRAGDPYNEQFF. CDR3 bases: TGTGCCATCAGATCAAGAGCGGGAGACCCCTACAATGAGCAGTTCTTC.

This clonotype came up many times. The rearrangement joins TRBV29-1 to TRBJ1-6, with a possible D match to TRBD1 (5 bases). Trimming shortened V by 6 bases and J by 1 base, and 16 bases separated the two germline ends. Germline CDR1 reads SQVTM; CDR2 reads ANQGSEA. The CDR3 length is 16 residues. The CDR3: CSVQDDRGSYNSPLHF. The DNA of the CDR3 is TGCAGCGTCCAAGACGACCGGGGGTCCTATAATTCACCCCTCCACTTT.

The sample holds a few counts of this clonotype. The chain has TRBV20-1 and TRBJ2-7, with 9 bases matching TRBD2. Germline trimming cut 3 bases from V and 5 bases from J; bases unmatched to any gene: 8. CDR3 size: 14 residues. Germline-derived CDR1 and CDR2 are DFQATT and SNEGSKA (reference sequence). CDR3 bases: TGCAGTGCTAGTGAGGCGGGAGGGACCCACGAGCAGTACTTC. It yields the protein CSASEAGGTHEQYF.

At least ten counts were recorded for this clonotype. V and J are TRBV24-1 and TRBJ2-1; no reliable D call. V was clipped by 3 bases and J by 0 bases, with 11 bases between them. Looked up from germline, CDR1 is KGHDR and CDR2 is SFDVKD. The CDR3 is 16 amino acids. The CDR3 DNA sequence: TGTGCCACCAGTGATCGGACGGTCAGCTCCTACAATGAGCAGTTCTTC. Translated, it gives CATSDRTVSSYNEQFF.

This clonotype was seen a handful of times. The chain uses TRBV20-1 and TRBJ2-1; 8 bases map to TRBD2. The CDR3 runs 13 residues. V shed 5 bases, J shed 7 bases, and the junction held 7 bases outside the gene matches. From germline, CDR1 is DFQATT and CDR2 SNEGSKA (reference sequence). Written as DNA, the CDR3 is TGCAGTGCTTCGGGAGGGCGGGGGAATGAGCAGTTCTTC. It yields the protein CSASGGRGNEQFF.

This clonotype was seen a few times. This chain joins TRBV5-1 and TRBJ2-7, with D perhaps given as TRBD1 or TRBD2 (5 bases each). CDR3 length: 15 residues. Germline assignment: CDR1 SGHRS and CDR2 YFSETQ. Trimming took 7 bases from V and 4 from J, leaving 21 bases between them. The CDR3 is CASYWDHISIYEQYF. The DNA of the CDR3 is TGCGCCAGCTACTGGGACCACATCTCCATTTACGAGCAGTACTTC.

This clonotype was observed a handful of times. CDR3 amino acids: CASSSLAGDPTGELFF. The CDR3 DNA is TGTGCCAGCAGCTCTCTAGCGGGAGATCCCACCGGGGAGCTGTTTTTT. The chain links TRBV7-6 to TRBJ2-2, with 10 nucleotides matching TRBD2. Per germline, CDR1 SGHVS and CDR2 FNYEAQ. CDR3 length: 16 amino acids. Trimming cost V 4 bases and J 4 bases; bases outside gene matches: 6.

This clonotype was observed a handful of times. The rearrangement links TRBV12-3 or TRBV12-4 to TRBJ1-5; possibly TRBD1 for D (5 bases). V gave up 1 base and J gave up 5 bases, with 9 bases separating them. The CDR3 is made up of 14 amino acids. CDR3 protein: CASSLEQAYQPQHF. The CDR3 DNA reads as TGTGCCAGCAGTTTAGAACAGGCTTATCAGCCCCAGCATTTT.

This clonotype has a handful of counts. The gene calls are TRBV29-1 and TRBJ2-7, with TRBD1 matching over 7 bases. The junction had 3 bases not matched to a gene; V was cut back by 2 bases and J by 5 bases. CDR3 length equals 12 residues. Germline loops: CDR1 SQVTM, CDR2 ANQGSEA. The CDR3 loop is CSVERGPNEQYF. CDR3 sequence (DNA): TGCAGCGTTGAAAGGGGGCCCAACGAGCAGTACTTC.

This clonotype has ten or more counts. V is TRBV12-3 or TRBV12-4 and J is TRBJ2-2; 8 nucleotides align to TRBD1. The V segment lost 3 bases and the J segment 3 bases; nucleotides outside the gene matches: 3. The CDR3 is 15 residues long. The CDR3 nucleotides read TGTGCCAGCAGTTTGGCAGGGGGCTACACCGGGGAGCTGTTTTTT. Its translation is CASSLAGGYTGELFF.

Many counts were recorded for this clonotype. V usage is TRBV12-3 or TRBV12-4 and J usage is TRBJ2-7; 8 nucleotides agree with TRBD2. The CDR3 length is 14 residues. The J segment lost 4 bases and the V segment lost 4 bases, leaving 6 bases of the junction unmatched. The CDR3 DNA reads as TGTGCCAGCAGTTATCAAGCGGGAGCGTACGAGCAGTACTTC. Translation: CASSYQAGAYEQYF.

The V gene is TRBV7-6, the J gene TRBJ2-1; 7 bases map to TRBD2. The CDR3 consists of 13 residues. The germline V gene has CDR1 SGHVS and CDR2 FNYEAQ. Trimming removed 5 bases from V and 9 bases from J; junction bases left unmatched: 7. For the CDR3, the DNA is TGTGCCAGCAGCCCGGGGAGGGCCCTTGAGCAGTTCTTC. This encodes CASSPGRALEQFF.

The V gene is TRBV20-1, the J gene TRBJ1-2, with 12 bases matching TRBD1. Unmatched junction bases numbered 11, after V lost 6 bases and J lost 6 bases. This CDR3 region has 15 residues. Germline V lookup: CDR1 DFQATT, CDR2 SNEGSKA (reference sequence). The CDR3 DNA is TGCAGTGCACTCCCGGGACAGGGGGCTTTAGATGGCTACACCTTC. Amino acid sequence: CSALPGQGALDGYTF.

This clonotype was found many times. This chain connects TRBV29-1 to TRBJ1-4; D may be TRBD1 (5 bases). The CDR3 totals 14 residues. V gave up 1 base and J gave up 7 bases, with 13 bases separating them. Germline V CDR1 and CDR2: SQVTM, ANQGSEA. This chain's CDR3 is CSVEAQGEGEKLFF. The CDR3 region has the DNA TGCAGCGTTGAAGCCCAGGGAGAAGGTGAAAAACTGTTTTTT.

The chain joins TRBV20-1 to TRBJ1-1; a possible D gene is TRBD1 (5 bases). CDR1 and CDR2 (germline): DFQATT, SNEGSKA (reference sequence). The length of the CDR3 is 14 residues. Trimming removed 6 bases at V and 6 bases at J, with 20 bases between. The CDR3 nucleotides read TGCAGTGCCGACCCTAGGCACAGGCTCGCTGAAGCTTTCTTT. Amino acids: CSADPRHRLAEAFF.

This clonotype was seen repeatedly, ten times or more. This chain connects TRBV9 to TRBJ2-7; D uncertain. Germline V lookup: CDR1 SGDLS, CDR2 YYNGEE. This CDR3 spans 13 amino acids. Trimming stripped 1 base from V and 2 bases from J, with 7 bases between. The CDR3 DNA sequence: TGTGCCAGCAGCGTATCAGAGACCTACGAGCAGTACTTC. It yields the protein CASSVSETYEQYF.

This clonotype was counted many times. CDR3 nucleotides: TGTGCCAGCAGCTTGTACACCGATTGGGGTTACGAGCAGTACTTC. This encodes CASSLYTDWGYEQYF. The chain recombines TRBV5-6 with TRBJ2-7; D call uncertain. CDR1 SGHDT and CDR2 YYEEEE come from the germline V gene. Trimming left V 1 base short and J 4 bases short, with 15 bases between. This CDR3 comprises 15 residues.

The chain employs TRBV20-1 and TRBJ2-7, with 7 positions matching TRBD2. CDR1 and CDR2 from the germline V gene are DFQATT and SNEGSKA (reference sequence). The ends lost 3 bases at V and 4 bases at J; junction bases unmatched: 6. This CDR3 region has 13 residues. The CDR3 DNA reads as TGCAGTGCTAGGAGAGCGGGACGGTACGAGCAGTACTTC. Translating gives CSARRAGRYEQYF.

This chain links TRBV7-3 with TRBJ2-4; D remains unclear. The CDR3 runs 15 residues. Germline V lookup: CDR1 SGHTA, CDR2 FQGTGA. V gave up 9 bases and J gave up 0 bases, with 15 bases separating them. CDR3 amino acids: CAREPFGEAKNIQYF. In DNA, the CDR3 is TGTGCCAGGGAGCCCTTCGGCGAAGCCAAAAACATTCAGTACTTC.

Here the CDR3 DNA reads TGTGCCAGCGGTTTTAGGGTGCGGGAGACCCAGTACTTC. Protein sequence: CASGFRVRETQYF. The genes are TRBV6-5 and TRBJ2-5; D is unclear. Germline V gene lookup returns CDR1 MNHEY and CDR2 SVGAGI. The V end lost 8 bases, the J end lost 5 bases, and 15 bases lay between the germline ends. The CDR3 sequence is 13 residues long.

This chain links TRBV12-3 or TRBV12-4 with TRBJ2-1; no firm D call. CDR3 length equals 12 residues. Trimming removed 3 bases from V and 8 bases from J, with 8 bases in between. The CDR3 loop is CASSFSSYEQFF. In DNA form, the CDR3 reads TGTGCCAGCAGTTTTTCCTCATATGAGCAGTTCTTC.

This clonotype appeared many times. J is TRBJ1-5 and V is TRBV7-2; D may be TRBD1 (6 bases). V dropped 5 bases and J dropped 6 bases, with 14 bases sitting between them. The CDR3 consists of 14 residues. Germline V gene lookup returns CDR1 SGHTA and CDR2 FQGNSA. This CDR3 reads CASSQMTGFQPQHF. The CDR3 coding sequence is TGTGCCAGCAGCCAAATGACAGGTTTTCAGCCCCAGCATTTT.

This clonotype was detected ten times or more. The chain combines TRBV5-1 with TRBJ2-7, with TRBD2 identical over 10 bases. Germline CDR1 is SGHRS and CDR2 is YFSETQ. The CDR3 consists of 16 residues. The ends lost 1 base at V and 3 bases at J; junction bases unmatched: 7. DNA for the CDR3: TGCGCCAGCAGCTTGATTGGACTAGCGGATAACTACGAGCAGTACTTC. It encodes CASSLIGLADNYEQYF.

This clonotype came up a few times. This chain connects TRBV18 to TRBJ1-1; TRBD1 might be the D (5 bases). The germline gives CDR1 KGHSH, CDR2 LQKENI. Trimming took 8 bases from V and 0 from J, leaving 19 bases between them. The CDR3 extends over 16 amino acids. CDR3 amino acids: CASASGGGPLNTEAFF. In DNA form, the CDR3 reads TGTGCCAGCGCCTCGGGGGGAGGGCCCCTGAACACTGAAGCTTTCTTT.

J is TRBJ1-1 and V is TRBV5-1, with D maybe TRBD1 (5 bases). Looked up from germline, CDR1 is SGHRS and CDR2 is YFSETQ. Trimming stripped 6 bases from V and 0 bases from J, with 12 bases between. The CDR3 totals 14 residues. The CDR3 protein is CASNPGGVNTEAFF. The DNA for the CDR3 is TGCGCCAGCAACCCGGGGGGGGTGAACACTGAAGCTTTCTTT. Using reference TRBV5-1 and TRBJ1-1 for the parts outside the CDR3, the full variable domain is KAGVTQTPRYLIKTRGQQVTLSCSPISGHRSVSWYQQTPGQGLQFLFEYFSETQRNKGNFPGRFSGRQFSNSRSEMNVSTLELGDSALYLCASNPGGVNTEAFFGQGTRLTVV.